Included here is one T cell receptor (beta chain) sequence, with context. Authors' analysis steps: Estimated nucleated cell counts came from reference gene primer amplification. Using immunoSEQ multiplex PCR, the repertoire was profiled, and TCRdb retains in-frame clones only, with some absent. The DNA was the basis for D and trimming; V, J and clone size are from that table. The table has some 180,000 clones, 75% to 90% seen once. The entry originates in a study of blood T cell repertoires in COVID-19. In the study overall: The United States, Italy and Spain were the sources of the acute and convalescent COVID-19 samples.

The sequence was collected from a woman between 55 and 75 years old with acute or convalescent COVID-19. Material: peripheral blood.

Written as DNA, the CDR3 is TGCGCCAGCAGTGATCAGGGGGCTCGCACAGATACGCAGTATTTT. Amino acids: CASSDQGARTDTQYF. This chain links TRBV10-1 with TRBJ2-3, with 8 bases matching TRBD1. CDR1 WNHNN and CDR2 SYGVQD come from the germline V gene (reference sequence). After removal of 3 bases from V and 1 base from J, the junction contained 3 bases not matched to a gene. The CDR3 extends over 15 amino acids.